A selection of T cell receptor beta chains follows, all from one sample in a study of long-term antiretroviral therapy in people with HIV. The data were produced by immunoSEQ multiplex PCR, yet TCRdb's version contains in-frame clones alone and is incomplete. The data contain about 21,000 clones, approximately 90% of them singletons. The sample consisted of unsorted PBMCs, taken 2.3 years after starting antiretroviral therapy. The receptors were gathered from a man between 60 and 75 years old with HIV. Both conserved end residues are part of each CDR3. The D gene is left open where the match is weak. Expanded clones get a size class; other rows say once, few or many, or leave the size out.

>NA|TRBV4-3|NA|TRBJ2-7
TGCGCCAGCAGCCAAGGTGCGCGGGGGCACTACGAGCAGTACTTC
CASSQGARGHYEQYF
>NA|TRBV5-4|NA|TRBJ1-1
TGTGCCAGCAGCTTAGGAGAAGACACTGAAGCTTTCTTT
CASSLGEDTEAFF
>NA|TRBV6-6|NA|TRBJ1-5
TGTGCCAGCAGTTACATAACAGAGGATCAGCCCCAGCATTTT
CASSYITEDQPQHF
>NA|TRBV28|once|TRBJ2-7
TGTGCCAGCAGTTTGGCAGGGTCTGGAGAGCAGTACTTC
CASSLAGSGEQYF
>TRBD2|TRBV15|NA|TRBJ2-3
TGTGCCACCAGCAGAGATGGGCGGGGGGGGACAGATACGCAGTATTTT
CATSRDGRGGTDTQYF
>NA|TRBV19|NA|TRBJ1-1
TGTGCCAGTAGAAATGGTCAGGCGAACACTGAAGCTTTCTTT
CASRNGQANTEAFF
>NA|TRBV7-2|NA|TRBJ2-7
TGTGCCAGCAGCTTATATTCAGCAGGAGTCTACGAGCAGTACTTC
CASSLYSAGVYEQYF
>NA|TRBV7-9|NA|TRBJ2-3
TGTGCCAGCAGCCCCTTACCGGGCCTACTAGCAGATACGCAGTATTTT
CASSPLPGLLADTQYF
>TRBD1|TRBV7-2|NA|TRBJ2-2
TGTGCCAGCAGCTTGAGACACAGGGGCGCGAACACCGGGGAGCTGTTTTTT
CASSLRHRGANTGELFF
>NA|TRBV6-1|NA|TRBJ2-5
TGTGCCAGCAGTTTCCGGGAACTTTCCCAAGAGACCCAGTACTTC
CASSFRELSQETQYF
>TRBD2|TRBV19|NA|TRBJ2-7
TGTGCCAGTAGTATCTCGGCTAGCGGGACGTACGAGCAGTACTTC
CASSISASGTYEQYF
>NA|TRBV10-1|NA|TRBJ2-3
TGCGCCAGCAGTGAGTCGTCAGGGGTCACAGATACGCAGTATTTT
CASSESSGVTDTQYF
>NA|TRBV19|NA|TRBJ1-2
TGTGCCAGTAGTATTGTAGCGTACTCCTGGTATGGCTACACCTTC
CASSIVAYSWYGYTF
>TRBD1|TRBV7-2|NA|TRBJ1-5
TGTGCCAGCAGCCGGGGACAGTATAGCAATCAGCCCCAGCATTTT
CASSRGQYSNQPQHF
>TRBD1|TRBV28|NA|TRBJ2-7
TGTGCCAGCCATACCCCGGGACAGGCGACCTACGAGCAGTACTTC
CASHTPGQATYEQYF
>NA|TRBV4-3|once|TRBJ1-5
TGCGCCAGCAGCCAAGATTGGGGGCTTGGGAGCAATCAGCCCCAGCATTTT
CASSQDWGLGSNQPQHF
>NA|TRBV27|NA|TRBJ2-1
TGTGCCAGCAGTTTAACCAGCTTGAATGAGCAGTTCTTC
CASSLTSLNEQFF
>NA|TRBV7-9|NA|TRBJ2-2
TGTGCCAGCAGCTTAATAGCCCATCGATACACCGGGGAGCTGTTTTTT
CASSLIAHRYTGELFF
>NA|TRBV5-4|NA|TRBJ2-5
TGTGCCAGCAGCTTGGCTATAGGTACGGGCGCACGGATCCAAGAGACCCAGTACTTC
CASSLAIGTGARIQETQYF
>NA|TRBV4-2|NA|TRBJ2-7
TGTGCCAGCAGCCAAGCGCAGGGGATGACCTACGAGCAGTACTTC
CASSQAQGMTYEQYF
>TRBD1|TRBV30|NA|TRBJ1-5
TGTGCCTGGACCCGCCCCGGGACAGGTAATCAGCCCCAGCATTTT
CAWTRPGTGNQPQHF
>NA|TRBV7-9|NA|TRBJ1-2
TGTGCCAGCAGCCAGGGGCCTGGAGGTTACTATGGCTACACCTTC
CASSQGPGGYYGYTF